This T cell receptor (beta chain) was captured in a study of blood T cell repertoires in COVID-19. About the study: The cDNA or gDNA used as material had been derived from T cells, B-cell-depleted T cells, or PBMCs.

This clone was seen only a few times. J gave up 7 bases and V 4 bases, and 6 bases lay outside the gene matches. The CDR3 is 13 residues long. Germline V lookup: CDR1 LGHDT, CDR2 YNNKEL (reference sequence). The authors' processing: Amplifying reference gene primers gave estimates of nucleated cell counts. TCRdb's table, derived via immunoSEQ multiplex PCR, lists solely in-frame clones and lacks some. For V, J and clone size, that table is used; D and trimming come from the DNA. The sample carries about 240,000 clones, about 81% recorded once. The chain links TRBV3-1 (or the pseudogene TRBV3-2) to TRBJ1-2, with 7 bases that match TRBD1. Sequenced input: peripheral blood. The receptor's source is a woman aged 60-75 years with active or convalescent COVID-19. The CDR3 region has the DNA TGTGCCAGCAGCCGCCAGACAGGGACTGGCTACACCTTC. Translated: CASSRQTGTGYTF.